The following is a TCR beta chain sequence with its context. The antigen is undetermined. Only in-frame clones appear in the TCRdb table, and some are missing; sequencing was by immunoSEQ multiplex PCR. The table lists about 36,000 clones, approximately 80% of them singletons. For less than eleven days, roughly 10^5 sorted CD4+ cells grew with T cell-depleted PBMCs and CEF. In germline, CDR1 is MGHRA, CDR2 YSYEKL. The CDR3 spans 13 residues. With V trimmed by 8 bases and J by 9 bases, 4 bases remained unmatched. This entry is derived from a study of CD4 T cells in relation to SARS-CoV-2 and coronaviruses. The study's findings and limits: No crossreactivity against non-spike viral proteins was tested here.

Material: memory CD4+ T cells from PBMCs, cultured in vitro. This chain connects TRBV4-1 to TRBJ1-6; 10 nucleotides align to TRBD1. This sequence was found in an adult with COVID-19. The CDR3 nucleotides read TGCGCCAGCCGGGACAGGGGCGCTTCACCCCTCCACTTT. Translating it yields CASRDRGASPLHF.